Presented here are 7 T cell receptor beta chains from one specimen sequenced in a study of shared clonotypes between healthy human individuals. Generated by immunoSEQ multiplex PCR, the TCRdb table keeps only in-frame clones and is missing some. The sample has 700,000 or so clones, around 72% seen once; the top ten hold about 2%. The sequenced sample was memory CD4+ T cells sorted from blood. Subset meaning: CD45RA-negative fraction. Source of these receptors: a woman in her 30s in good health.

The chain combines TRBV5-7 with TRBJ2-1; D gene ambiguous. TRBV5-7 is an ORF for which the function is uncertain. V dropped 1 base and J dropped 3 bases, with 11 bases sitting between them. The CDR3 loop spans 15 amino acids. Here the CDR3 reads CASSLFPHRYNEQFF. DNA of the CDR3: TGTGCCAGCAGCTTGTTTCCCCACCGCTACAATGAGCAGTTCTTC.

Ten or more counts support this clone. The V and J genes are TRBV4-1 and TRBJ2-7; 7 nucleotides line up with TRBD2. Losses at the gene ends were 2 bases for V and 1 base for J; bases not matched to a gene: 2. Germline CDR1 and CDR2: MGHRA and YSYEKL. The length of the CDR3 is 14 residues. The CDR3 DNA is TGCGCCAGCAGCCAAAGGACTAGTTCCTACGAGCAGTACTTC. Protein product: CASSQRTSSYEQYF.

CDR3: CASRLAGEPETQYF. CDR3 nucleotide sequence: TGTGCCAGCAGACTAGCGGGAGAACCAGAGACCCAGTACTTC. V and J are TRBV2 and TRBJ2-5, with 11 bases lining up with TRBD2. CDR1 and CDR2 (germline): SNHLY, FYNNEI. V lost 6 bases to trimming and J lost 4 bases; unmatched junction nucleotides: 4. The CDR3 extends over 14 amino acids.

This sequence joins TRBV25-1 and TRBJ2-5; the D is unclear. Per the germline V gene, CDR1 is MGHDK and CDR2 is SYGVNS. The CDR3 covers 15 residues. Trimming stripped 1 base from V and 2 bases from J, with 11 bases between. CDR3 sequence reads: CASSESVVVQETQYF. The CDR3 nucleotides read TGTGCCAGCAGTGAATCCGTGGTCGTGCAAGAGACCCAGTACTTC. Based on the CDR3 plus reference TRBV25-1 and TRBJ2-5, the full variable domain is EADIYQTPRYLVIGTGKKITLECSQTMGHDKMYWYQQDPGMELHLIHYSYGVNSTEKGDLSSESTVSRIRTEHFPLTLESARPSHTSQYLCASSESVVVQETQYFGPGTRLLVL.

This chain joins TRBV19 and TRBJ2-2; the match to TRBD1 covers 8 bases. This CDR3 region has 13 residues. V dropped 8 bases and J dropped 4; count of bases not matched to a gene: 3. CDR1 LNHDA and CDR2 SQIVND come from the germline V gene (reference sequence). The CDR3 DNA sequence: TGTGCCAGTGGACAGGGTTCCACCGGGGAGCTGTTTTTT. Its protein is CASGQGSTGELFF.

J is TRBJ1-2 and V is TRBV19; tentative D call: TRBD1 (5 bases). Germline CDR1 and CDR2: LNHDA and SQIVND (reference sequence). CDR3 length: 12 amino acids. Trimming took 9 bases from V and 8 from J, leaving 16 bases between them. CDR3 sequence reads: CASGHGVRGYTF. The CDR3 region has the DNA TGTGCCAGCGGACACGGCGTGAGAGGCTACACCTTC.

The CDR3 coding sequence is TGTGCCAGCAGCACTCATAGCAATCAGCCCCAGCATTTT. Its translation: CASSTHSNQPQHF. The chain links TRBV7-6 to TRBJ1-5; D ambiguous. Per the germline V gene, CDR1 is SGHVS and CDR2 is FNYEAQ. The V and J ends lost 5 bases and 0 bases respectively, with 5 bases between them. The CDR3 length is 13 residues.